This TCR beta chain was obtained from a study of cytomegalovirus exposure and HLA in healthy donors. Deletions cut 0 bases from V and 10 bases from J, with 14 bases between. This CDR3 spans 15 amino acids. Per the germline V gene, CDR1 is SGHRS and CDR2 is YFSETQ. The study ran its PCR with 60 Vbeta and 13 Jbeta primers. The data were produced by immunoSEQ multiplex PCR, yet TCRdb's version contains in-frame clones alone and is incomplete. The table shows about 280,000 clones, with around nine tenths occurring only once. The sequence derives from a woman aged 18-35 years in good health and CMV-seronegative. This rearrangement joins TRBV5-1 to TRBJ1-6, with D possibly being TRBD1 (6 bases). The sample was PBMCs. CDR3 in amino acids: CASSLAGDGGSPLHF. In nucleotides, the CDR3 is TGCGCCAGCAGCTTGGCAGGGGACGGCGGATCACCCCTCCACTTT.